This TCR beta chain came from a study of T cell responses to AZD1222 COVID-19 vaccine. CDR3 length: 16 amino acids. Germline-derived CDR1 and CDR2 are SEHNR and FQNEAQ (reference sequence). The germline V and J ends were trimmed by 5 bases and 0 bases, with 13 bases remaining between them. Using immunoSEQ multiplex PCR, the repertoire was profiled, and TCRdb retains in-frame clones only, with some absent. The profile covers some 96,000 clones, with about 81% appearing a single time and 13% to 15% taken by the ten largest. The chain uses TRBV7-9 and TRBJ1-4, with a possible D match to TRBD1 (6 bases). This receptor was taken from an adult who received the AZD1222 COVID-19 vaccine. The sequencing here drew on peripheral blood, taken 28 days after the second AZD1222 dose. CDR3 in amino acids: CASSRQGGSTNEKLFF. CDR3 nucleotides: TGTGCCAGCAGCCGTCAAGGGGGTTCAACTAATGAAAAACTGTTTTTT. The full variable domain, in which reference TRBV7-9 and TRBJ1-4 provide the parts outside the CDR3, is DTGVSQNPRHKITKRGQNVTFRCDPISEHNRLYWYRQTLGQGPEFLTYFQNEAQLEKSRLLSDRFSAERPKGSFSTLEIQRTEQGDSAMYLCASSRQGGSTNEKLFFGSGTQLSVL.